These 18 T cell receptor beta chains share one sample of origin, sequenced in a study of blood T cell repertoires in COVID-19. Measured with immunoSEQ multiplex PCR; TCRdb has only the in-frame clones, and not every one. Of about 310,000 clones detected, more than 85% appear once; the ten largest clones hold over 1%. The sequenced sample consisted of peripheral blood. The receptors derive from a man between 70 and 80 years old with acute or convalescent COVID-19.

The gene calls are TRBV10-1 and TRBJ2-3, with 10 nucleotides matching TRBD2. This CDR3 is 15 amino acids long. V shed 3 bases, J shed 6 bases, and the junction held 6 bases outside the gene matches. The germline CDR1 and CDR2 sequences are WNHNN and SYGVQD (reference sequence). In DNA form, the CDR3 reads TGCGCCAGCAGTGACCTAGCGGGAGCCCCCGATACGCAGTATTTT. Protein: CASSDLAGAPDTQYF.

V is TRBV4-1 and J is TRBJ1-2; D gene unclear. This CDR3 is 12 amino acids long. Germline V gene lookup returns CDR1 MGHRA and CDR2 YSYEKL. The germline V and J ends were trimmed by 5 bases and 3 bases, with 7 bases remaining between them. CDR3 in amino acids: CASSEPDYGYTF. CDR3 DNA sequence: TGCGCCAGCAGCGAGCCGGACTATGGCTACACCTTC.

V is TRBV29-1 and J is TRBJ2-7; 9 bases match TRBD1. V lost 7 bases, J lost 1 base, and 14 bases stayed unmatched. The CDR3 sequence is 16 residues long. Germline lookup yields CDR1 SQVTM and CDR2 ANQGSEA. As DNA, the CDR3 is TGCAGCGCCGGGGGGACAGGGAGCGCGAATTCCTACGAGCAGTACTTC. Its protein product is CSAGGTGSANSYEQYF.

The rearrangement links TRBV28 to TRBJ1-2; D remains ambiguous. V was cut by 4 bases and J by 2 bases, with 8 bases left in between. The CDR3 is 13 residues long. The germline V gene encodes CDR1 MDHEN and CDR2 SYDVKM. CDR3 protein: CASSYGDNYGYTF. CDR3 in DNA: TGTGCCAGCAGTTACGGAGACAACTATGGCTACACCTTC.

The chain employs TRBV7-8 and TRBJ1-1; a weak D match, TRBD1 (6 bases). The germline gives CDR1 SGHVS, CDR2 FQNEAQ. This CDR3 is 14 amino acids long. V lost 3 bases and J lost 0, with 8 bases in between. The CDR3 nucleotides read TGTGCCAGCAGCTTGAACAGGGTGAACACTGAAGCTTTCTTT. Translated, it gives CASSLNRVNTEAFF.

CDR3 sequence: CASSLATGLNEKLFF. In DNA form, the CDR3 reads TGTGCCAGCAGCTTAGCTACAGGCCTTAATGAAAAACTGTTTTTT. J is TRBJ1-4 and V is TRBV7-9; perhaps TRBD1 as D (5 bases). V lost 0 bases to trimming and J lost 4 bases, with 9 bases between them. Germline CDR1 reads SEHNR; CDR2 reads FQNEAQ (reference sequence). This CDR3 comprises 15 residues.

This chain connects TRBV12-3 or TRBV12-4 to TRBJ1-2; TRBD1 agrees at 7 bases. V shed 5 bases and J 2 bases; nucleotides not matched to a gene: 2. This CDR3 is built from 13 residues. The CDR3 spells CASSAGQNYGYTF. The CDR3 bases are TGTGCCAGCAGTGCGGGACAGAACTATGGCTACACCTTC.

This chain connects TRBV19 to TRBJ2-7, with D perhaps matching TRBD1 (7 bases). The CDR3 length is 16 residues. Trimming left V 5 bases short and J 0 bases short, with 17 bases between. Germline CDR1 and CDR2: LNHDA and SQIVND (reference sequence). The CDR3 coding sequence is TGTGCCAGTAGTCCAGGGGGAGGCAAAAGCTCCTACGAGCAGTACTTC. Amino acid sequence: CASSPGGGKSSYEQYF.

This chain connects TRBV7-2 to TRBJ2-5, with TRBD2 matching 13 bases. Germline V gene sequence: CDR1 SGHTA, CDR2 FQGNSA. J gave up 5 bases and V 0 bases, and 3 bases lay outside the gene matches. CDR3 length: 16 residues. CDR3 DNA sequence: TGTGCCAGCAGCTTAGCAGGACTAGCGGGAGTGGAGACCCAGTACTTC. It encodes CASSLAGLAGVETQYF. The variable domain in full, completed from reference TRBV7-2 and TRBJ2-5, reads GAGVSQSPSNKVTEKGKDVELRCDPISGHTALYWYRQSLGQGLEFLIYFQGNSAPDKSGLPSDRFSAERTGGSVSTLTIQRTQQEDSAVYLCASSLAGLAGVETQYFGPGTRLLVL.

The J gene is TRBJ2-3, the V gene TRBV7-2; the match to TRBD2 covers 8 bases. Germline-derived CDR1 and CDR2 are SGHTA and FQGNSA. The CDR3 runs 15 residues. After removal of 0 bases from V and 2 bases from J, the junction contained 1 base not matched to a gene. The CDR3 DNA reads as TGTGCCAGCAGCTTAGCCGGGAGGGCCACAGATACGCAGTATTTT. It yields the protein CASSLAGRATDTQYF.

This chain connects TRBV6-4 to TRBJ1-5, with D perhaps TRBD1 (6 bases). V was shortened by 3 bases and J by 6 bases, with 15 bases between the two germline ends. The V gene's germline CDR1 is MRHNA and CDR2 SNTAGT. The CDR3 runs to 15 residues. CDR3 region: CASSEKYRGGQPQHF. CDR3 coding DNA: TGTGCCAGCAGTGAGAAATATCGAGGGGGTCAGCCCCAGCATTTT.

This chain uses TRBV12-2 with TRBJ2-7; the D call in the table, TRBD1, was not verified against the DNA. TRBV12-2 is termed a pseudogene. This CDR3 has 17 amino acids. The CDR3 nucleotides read TGTGCAAGTCGGGACCCGACCGGGGACAGGGAAGCCTACGAGCAGTACTTC. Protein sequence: CASRDPTGDREAYEQYF.

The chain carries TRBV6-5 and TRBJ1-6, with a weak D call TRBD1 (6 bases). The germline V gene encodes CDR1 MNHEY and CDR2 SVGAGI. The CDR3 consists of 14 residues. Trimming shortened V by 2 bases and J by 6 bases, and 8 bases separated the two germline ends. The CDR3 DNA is TGTGCCAGCAGTTACACAGGGATTAATTCACCCCTCCACTTT. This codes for CASSYTGINSPLHF.

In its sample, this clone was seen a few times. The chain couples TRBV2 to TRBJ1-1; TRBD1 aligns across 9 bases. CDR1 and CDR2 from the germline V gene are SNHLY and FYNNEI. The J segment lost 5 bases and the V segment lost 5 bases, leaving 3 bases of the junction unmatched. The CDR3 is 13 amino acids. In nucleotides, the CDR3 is TGTGCCAGCAGTACAGGGGGCTGGACTGAAGCTTTCTTT. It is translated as CASSTGGWTEAFF.

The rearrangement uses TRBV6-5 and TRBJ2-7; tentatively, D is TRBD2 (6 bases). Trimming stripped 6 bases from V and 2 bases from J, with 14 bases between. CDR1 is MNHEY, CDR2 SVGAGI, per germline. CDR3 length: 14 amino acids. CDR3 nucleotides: TGTGCCAGCAGAATCCGGGACTCGACCTACGAGCAGTACTTC. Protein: CASRIRDSTYEQYF.

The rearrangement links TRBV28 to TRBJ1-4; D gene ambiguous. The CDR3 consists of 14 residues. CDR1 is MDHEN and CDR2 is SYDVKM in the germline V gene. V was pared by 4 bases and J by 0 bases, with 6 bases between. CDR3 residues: CASSYPATNEKLFF. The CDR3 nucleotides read TGTGCCAGCAGTTACCCAGCAACTAATGAAAAACTGTTTTTT.

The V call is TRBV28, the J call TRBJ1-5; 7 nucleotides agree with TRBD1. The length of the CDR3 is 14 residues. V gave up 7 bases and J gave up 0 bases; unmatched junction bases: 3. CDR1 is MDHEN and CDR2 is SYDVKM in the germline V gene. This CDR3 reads CASIQGDSNQPQHF. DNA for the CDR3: TGTGCCAGCATTCAGGGGGATAGCAATCAGCCCCAGCATTTT.

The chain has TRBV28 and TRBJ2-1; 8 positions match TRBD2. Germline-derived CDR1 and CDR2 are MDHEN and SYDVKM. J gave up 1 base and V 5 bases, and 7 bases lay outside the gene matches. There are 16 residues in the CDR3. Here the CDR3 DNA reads TGTGCCAGCAGTCCAGCGGGAGTAACGTCCTACAATGAGCAGTTCTTC. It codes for CASSPAGVTSYNEQFF.